This T cell receptor (beta chain) appears in the sequencing data of a study of identical twins. This clonotype occurred many times. Addition of a universal primer site occurred through template switching, and cDNA carried unique molecular identifiers. TCRdb itself ran the 5' RACE reads through MiXCR, one entry per CDR3 protein. Of approximately 590,000 distinct CDR3 sequences listed, approximately 10% are singletons. Healthy Caucasian donors formed the entire cohort. V was clipped by 4 bases and J by 1 base, with 8 bases between them. The germline V gene encodes CDR1 SQVTM and CDR2 ANQGSEA. This CDR3 contains 12 residues. In addition, the sample was reused for a study of yellow fever vaccine responses in identical twins.

The chain employs TRBV29-1 and TRBJ2-7, with D unclear. This sequence originates from a woman under 30 in good health. Sequences were obtained from PBMCs. CDR3: CSVGYRSYEQYF. The CDR3 DNA sequence: TGCAGCGTTGGATACCGTTCCTACGAGCAGTACTTC.